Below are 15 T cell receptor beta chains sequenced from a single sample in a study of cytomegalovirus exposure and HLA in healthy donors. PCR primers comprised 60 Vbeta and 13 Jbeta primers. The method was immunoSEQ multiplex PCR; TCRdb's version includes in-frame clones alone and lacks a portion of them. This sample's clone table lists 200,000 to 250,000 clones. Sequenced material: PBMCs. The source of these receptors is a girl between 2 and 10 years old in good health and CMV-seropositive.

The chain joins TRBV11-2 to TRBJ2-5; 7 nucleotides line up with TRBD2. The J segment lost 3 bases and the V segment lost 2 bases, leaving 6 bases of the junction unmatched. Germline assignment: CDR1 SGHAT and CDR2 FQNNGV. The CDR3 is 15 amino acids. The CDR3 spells CASSLTGLIKETQYF. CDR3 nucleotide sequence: TGTGCCAGCAGCTTAACGGGACTAATTAAAGAGACCCAGTACTTC.

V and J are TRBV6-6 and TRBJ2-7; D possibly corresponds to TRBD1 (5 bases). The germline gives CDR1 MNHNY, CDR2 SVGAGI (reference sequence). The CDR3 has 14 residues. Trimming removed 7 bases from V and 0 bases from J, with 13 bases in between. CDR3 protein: CASKQDILSYEQYF. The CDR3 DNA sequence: TGTGCCAGCAAACAGGATATTCTCTCCTACGAGCAGTACTTC.

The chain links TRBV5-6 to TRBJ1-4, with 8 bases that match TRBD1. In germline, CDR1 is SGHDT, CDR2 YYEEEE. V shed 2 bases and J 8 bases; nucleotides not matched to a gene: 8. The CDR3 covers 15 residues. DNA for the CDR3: TGTGCCAGCAGCTTCCCGACAGGGGAAGGCGAAAAACTGTTTTTT. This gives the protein CASSFPTGEGEKLFF.

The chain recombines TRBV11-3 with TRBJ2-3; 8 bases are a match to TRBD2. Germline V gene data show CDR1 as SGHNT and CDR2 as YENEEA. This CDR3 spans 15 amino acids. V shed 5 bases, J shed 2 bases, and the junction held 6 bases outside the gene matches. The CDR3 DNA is TGTGCCAGCAGCGCGCTGACTAGCGCCACAGATACGCAGTATTTT. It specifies CASSALTSATDTQYF.

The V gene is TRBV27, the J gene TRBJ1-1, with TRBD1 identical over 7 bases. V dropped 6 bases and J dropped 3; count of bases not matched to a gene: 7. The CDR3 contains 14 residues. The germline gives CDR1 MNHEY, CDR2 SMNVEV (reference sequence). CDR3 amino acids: CASRNTGVDTEAFF. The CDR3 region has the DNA TGTGCCAGCAGAAATACAGGGGTTGACACTGAAGCTTTCTTT.

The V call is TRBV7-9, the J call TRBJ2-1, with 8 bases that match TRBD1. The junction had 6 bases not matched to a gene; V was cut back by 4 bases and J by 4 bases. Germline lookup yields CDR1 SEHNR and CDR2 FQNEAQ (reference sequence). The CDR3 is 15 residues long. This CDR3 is CASSSRDRTYNEQFF. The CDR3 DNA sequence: TGTGCCAGCAGCTCGCGGGACAGGACTTACAATGAGCAGTTCTTC.

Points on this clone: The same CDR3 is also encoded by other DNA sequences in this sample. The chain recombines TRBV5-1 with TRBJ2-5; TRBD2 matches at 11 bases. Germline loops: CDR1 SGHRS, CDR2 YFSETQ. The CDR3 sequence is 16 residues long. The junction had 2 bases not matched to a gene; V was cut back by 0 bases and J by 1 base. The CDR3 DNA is TGCGCCAGCAGCTTGGCCGGGACTAGCGGCCAAGAGACCCAGTACTTC. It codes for CASSLAGTSGQETQYF.

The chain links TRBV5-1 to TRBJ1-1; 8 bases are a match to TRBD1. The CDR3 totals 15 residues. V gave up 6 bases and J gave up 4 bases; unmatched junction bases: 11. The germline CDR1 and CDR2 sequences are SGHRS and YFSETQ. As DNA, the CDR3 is TGCGCCAGCACCGAATATCTCCAGGGGGCCACTGAAGCTTTCTTT. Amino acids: CASTEYLQGATEAFF.

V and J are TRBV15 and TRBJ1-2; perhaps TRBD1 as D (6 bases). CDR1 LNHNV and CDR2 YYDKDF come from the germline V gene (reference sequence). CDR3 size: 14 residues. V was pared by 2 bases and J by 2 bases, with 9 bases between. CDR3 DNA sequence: TGTGCCACCAGCAGAAGTACAGGGAACTATGGCTACACCTTC. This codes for CATSRSTGNYGYTF.

The CDR3 DNA reads TGCGCCAGCAGCCAGTTGGACACCCGAGGCAATCAGCCCCAGCATTTT. Its translation is CASSQLDTRGNQPQHF. The V and J genes are TRBV4-1 and TRBJ1-5; TRBD1 is a possible D gene (5 bases). Germline values: CDR1 MGHRA, CDR2 YSYEKL. Trimming cost V 3 bases and J 2 bases, with 14 bases left between them. The CDR3 contains 16 residues.

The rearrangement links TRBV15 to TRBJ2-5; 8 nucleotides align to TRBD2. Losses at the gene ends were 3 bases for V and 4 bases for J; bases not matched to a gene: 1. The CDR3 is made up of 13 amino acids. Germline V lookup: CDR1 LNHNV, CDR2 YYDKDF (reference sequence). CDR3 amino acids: CATSSLAGETQYF. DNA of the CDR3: TGTGCCACCAGCAGCCTAGCGGGAGAGACCCAGTACTTC.

In DNA form, the CDR3 reads TGTGCCAGTAGTAATCCCCCGGGCGAGCAGTACTTC. The encoded protein is CASSNPPGEQYF. V is TRBV19 and J is TRBJ2-7, with no clear D. This CDR3 is 12 amino acids long. V lost 4 bases and J lost 6, with 10 bases in between. CDR1 LNHDA and CDR2 SQIVND come from the germline V gene (reference sequence).

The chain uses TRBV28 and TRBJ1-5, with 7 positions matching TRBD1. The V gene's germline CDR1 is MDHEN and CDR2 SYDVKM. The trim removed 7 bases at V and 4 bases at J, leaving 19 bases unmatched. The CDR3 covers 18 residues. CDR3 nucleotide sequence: TGTGCCAGCACCCAGACAGGGATGAGGTCTAGGCGTAATCAGCCCCAGCATTTT. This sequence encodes CASTQTGMRSRRNQPQHF.

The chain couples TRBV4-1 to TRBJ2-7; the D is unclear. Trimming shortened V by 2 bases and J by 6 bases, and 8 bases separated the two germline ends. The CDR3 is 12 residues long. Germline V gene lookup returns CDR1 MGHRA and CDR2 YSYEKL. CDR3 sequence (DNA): TGCGCCAGCAGCCAACCCCGTTCCGAGCAGTACTTC. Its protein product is CASSQPRSEQYF.

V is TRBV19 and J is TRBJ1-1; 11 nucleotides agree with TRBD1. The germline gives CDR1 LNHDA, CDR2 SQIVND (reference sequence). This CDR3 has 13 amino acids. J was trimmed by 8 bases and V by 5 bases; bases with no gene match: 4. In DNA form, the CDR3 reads TGTGCCAGTAGTCTCAGGACAGGGGGCGAAGCTTTCTTT. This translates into CASSLRTGGEAFF.